Shown below are 25 T cell receptor beta chains from a single sample sequenced in a study of blood T cells in healthy people across ages (dated by TCRdb to the mid-2010s). Library prep was done by 5' RACE. TCRdb lists the instrument as Illumina HiSeq 2500. A second roughly 7 to 11 cycle PCR used a sample-barcoded 5' primer and a J-beta primer mix. The public reads were quality trimmed at Q25 with fastp and then assembled into clones with MiXCR by TCRdb, keeping productive beta chains. Rows merge per CDR3 protein into single entries with the most common DNA and genes. This sample gives about a million distinct CDR3 sequences in total; 30% to 40% of them show up just once. The top ten hold 13% of the sample. Sequencing input: blood. These receptors were collected from a man between 18 and 29 years old in good health.

The V call is TRBV29-1, the J call TRBJ1-2; no firm D call. Germline V gene sequence: CDR1 SQVTM, CDR2 ANQGSEA. The CDR3 is made up of 14 amino acids. V lost 3 bases, J lost 6 bases, and 17 bases lay in between. The CDR3 sequence is CSVEGARGKDGYTF. The CDR3 DNA reads TGCAGCGTTGAGGGCGCCAGAGGTAAAGATGGCTACACCTTC.

This chain links TRBV9 with TRBJ1-2; no reliable D call. V lost 3 bases and J lost 0, with 15 bases in between. Germline V gives CDR1 SGDLS, CDR2 YYNGEE. The CDR3 is 16 amino acids. CDR3 residues: CASSDGPHWANYGYTF. In nucleotides, the CDR3 is TGTGCCAGCAGCGACGGGCCCCATTGGGCTAACTATGGCTACACCTTC. The full variable domain, in which reference TRBV9 and TRBJ1-2 provide the parts outside the CDR3, is DSGVTQTPKHLITATGQRVTLRCSPRSGDLSVYWYQQSLDQGLQFLIQYYNGEERAKGNILERFSAQQFPDLHSELNLSSLELGDSALYFCASSDGPHWANYGYTFGSGTRLTVV.

This clonotype was seen a handful of times. The chain is built from TRBV10-3 and TRBJ1-4; D possibly corresponds to TRBD1 (5 bases). The CDR3 sequence is 15 residues long. Trimming pared 6 bases from V and 8 bases from J, leaving 19 bases between. Germline CDR1 ENHRY, CDR2 SYGVKD. CDR3 in amino acids: CAISREQGSSEKLFF. The CDR3 nucleotides read TGTGCCATCAGCCGTGAGCAGGGTAGTAGCGAAAAACTGTTTTTT.

The chain is built from TRBV12-3 or TRBV12-4 and TRBJ2-5; D is uncertain. V lost 6 bases and J 4 bases, leaving 12 bases between the germline ends. The CDR3 has 13 amino acids. CDR3 nucleotide sequence: TGTGCCAGCAGCCCTCTTTCCCCAGAGACCCAGTACTTC. This translates into CASSPLSPETQYF.

In its sample, this clonotype was seen a few times. V and J are TRBV20-1 and TRBJ1-1; 7 bases fit TRBD1. Trimming cost V 5 bases and J 2 bases; bases outside gene matches: 17. The CDR3 is 17 residues long. Germline V gene data show CDR1 as DFQATT and CDR2 as SNEGSKA (reference sequence). The CDR3 DNA sequence: TGCAGTGCTCGTACTCTCGCCCCCGGGACAGAAAACACTGAAGCTTTCTTT. This encodes CSARTLAPGTENTEAFF.

This clonotype was seen just once. A much larger clonotype is one base distant, so this may be a read error. V usage is TRBV12-3 or TRBV12-4 and J usage is TRBJ2-5; TRBD2 aligns across 8 bases. There are 15 residues in the CDR3. V gave up 8 bases and J gave up 11 bases; unmatched junction bases: 19. The CDR3 DNA reads TGTGCCAGCGCTTTAGTTAGCGGGGACTTCAATGAGCAGTACTTC. Translated, it gives CASALVSGDFNEQYF.

This clonotype appeared a single time. The V call is TRBV10-3, the J call TRBJ1-1; D remains ambiguous. CDR1 is ENHRY, CDR2 SYGVKD, per germline. With 0 bases removed from V and 3 bases from J, the gap between germline ends came to 11 bases. The CDR3 has 15 amino acids. The CDR3 here is CAISESGVKDTEAFF. The CDR3 nucleotides read TGTGCCATCAGTGAGTCTGGGGTAAAGGACACTGAAGCTTTCTTT.

This clonotype was observed a handful of times. V and J are TRBV20-1 and TRBJ2-3, with 12 bases that match TRBD2. This CDR3 is built from 17 residues. Looked up from germline, CDR1 is DFQATT and CDR2 is SNEGSKA (reference sequence). J gave up 0 bases and V 2 bases, and 6 bases lay outside the gene matches. The CDR3 sequence is CSARTSGGPYSTDTQYF. In nucleotides, the CDR3 is TGCAGTGCTAGAACTAGCGGGGGGCCTTACAGCACAGATACGCAGTATTTT.

As to this clonotype: At one end the junction does not follow the germline gene, possibly because of a read error. V and J are TRBV20-1 and TRBJ1-5; perhaps TRBD1 as D (6 bases). The length of the CDR3 is 14 residues. Germline CDR1 DFQATT, CDR2 SNEGSKA (reference sequence). This chain's CDR3 is CSASGTYSDQPQHF. The CDR3 nucleotides read TGCAGTGCTAGCGGGACATATAGCGATCAGCCCCAGCATTTT.

CDR3 amino acids: CASSLDWTGADTQYF. In DNA form, the CDR3 reads TGTGCCAGCAGCTTAGATTGGACAGGGGCAGATACGCAGTATTTT. The rearrangement links TRBV11-2 to TRBJ2-3, with 9 bases that match TRBD1. Per the germline V gene, CDR1 is SGHAT and CDR2 is FQNNGV. With V trimmed by 0 bases and J by 4 bases, 2 bases remained unmatched. The CDR3 is made up of 15 amino acids.

The V gene is TRBV12-3 or TRBV12-4, the J gene TRBJ1-4, with 7 nucleotides matching TRBD1. Trimming cost V 6 bases and J 8 bases; bases outside gene matches: 6. The CDR3 spans 13 residues. CDR3 bases: TGTGCCAGCAGCCCACAGGGGAAAGAAAAACTGTTTTTT. It translates to CASSPQGKEKLFF.

This chain links TRBV29-1 with TRBJ1-2; no reliable D call. V gave up 3 bases and J gave up 0 bases, with 11 bases separating them. CDR3 size: 14 residues. Germline V gene sequence: CDR1 SQVTM, CDR2 ANQGSEA. This chain's CDR3 is CSVEREGTNYGYTF. CDR3 bases: TGCAGCGTTGAGCGTGAGGGAACTAACTATGGCTACACCTTC.

The V and J genes are TRBV4-1 and TRBJ2-1, with D unclear. Germline V CDR1 and CDR2: MGHRA, YSYEKL. The V and J ends lost 0 bases and 0 bases respectively, with 9 bases between them. The CDR3 has 16 amino acids. DNA of the CDR3: TGCGCCAGCAGCCAAGATGTGCCAAGCTCCTACAATGAGCAGTTCTTC. Its protein product is CASSQDVPSSYNEQFF.

The chain has TRBV12-3 or TRBV12-4 and TRBJ1-1; 9 bases map to TRBD1. Losses at the gene ends were 5 bases for V and 3 bases for J; bases not matched to a gene: 10. This CDR3 is 16 amino acids long. Here the CDR3 DNA reads TGTGCCAGCAGTCGTCCCGGGACAGGGATGGACACTGAAGCTTTCTTT. Encoded protein: CASSRPGTGMDTEAFF.

CDR3 residues: CASSGPGLAGGEQFF. CDR3 nucleotide sequence: TGTGCCAGCAGCGGGCCTGGACTAGCGGGGGGTGAGCAGTTCTTC. The rearrangement joins TRBV5-5 to TRBJ2-1; 14 positions agree with TRBD2. With 4 bases clipped from V and 9 bases from J, the junction kept 6 bases outside the gene matches. The CDR3 is made up of 15 amino acids. CDR1 and CDR2 from the germline V gene are SGHKS and YYEKEE (reference sequence).

CDR3 in amino acids: CASSLVPGQVIEAFF. The DNA of the CDR3 is TGTGCCAGCAGCTTAGTCCCGGGACAGGTTATTGAAGCTTTCTTT. The chain links TRBV7-8 to TRBJ1-1, with 8 bases aligning to TRBD1. The V and J ends lost 1 base and 7 bases, in that order; junction bases with no gene match: 8. Germline loops: CDR1 SGHVS, CDR2 FQNEAQ. The CDR3 runs to 15 residues.

Points on this clonotype: At one end the junction does not follow the germline gene, possibly because of a read error. The chain employs TRBV27 and TRBJ2-1; TRBD1 aligns across 8 bases. The CDR3 runs to 15 residues. Germline V gene data show CDR1 as MNHEY and CDR2 as SMNVEV (reference sequence). The CDR3 DNA sequence: TGTGCCAACAGTACTATCGGGACAGGACATAATGAGCAGTTCTTC. Translation gives CANSTIGTGHNEQFF.

The CDR3 DNA sequence: TGTGCCAGCAGCCTATACAGGTCGAGGATGAACACTGAAGCTTTCTTT. This gives the protein CASSLYRSRMNTEAFF. The genes are TRBV28 and TRBJ1-1, with D perhaps TRBD1 (5 bases). The V gene lost 6 bases and the J gene lost 0 bases, with 17 bases spanning the gap. This CDR3 contains 16 residues. Germline lookup yields CDR1 MDHEN and CDR2 SYDVKM. The variable domain in full, with the rest retrieved from reference TRBV28 and TRBJ1-1, is DVKVTQSSRYLVKRTGEKVFLECVQDMDHENMFWYRQDPGLGLRLIYFSYDVKMKEKGDIPEGYSVSREKKERFSLILESASTNQTSMYLCASSLYRSRMNTEAFFGQGTRLTVV.

On this clonotype: This clone may be a read error of a much larger clone one base away. The V call is TRBV18, the J call TRBJ2-5, with TRBD2 identical over 7 bases. CDR3 length equals 16 residues. V gave up 3 bases and J gave up 11 bases; unmatched junction bases: 18. From germline, CDR1 is KGHSH and CDR2 LQKENI. The CDR3 loop reads CASSPSSAGVYNEQYF. As DNA, the CDR3 is TGTGCCAGCTCACCCTCCTCGGCGGGGGTTTACAATGAGCAGTACTTC.

J is TRBJ2-5 and V is TRBV4-1; D not resolved. This CDR3 spans 17 amino acids. V lost 0 bases and J lost 5, with 19 bases in between. From germline, CDR1 is MGHRA and CDR2 YSYEKL. This CDR3 reads CASSQDGLTSLGETQYF. DNA of the CDR3: TGCGCCAGCAGCCAAGATGGGCTAACCTCCTTGGGGGAGACCCAGTACTTC.

The chain carries TRBV4-2 and TRBJ2-3, with D possibly being TRBD2 (5 bases). CDR3 length: 18 residues. Trimming left V 1 base short and J 0 bases short, with 17 bases between. The V gene's germline CDR1 is LGHNA and CDR2 YNFKEQ. CDR3 nucleotides: TGTGCCAGCAGCCAAGTCGTTGGGCCAACGGGGAGCACAGATACGCAGTATTTT. Translation: CASSQVVGPTGSTDTQYF.

In its sample, this clonotype was seen a few times. V usage is TRBV18 and J usage is TRBJ1-1; D unresolved. V dropped 4 bases and J dropped 3 bases, with 12 bases sitting between them. Germline assignment: CDR1 KGHSH and CDR2 LQKENI. The CDR3 consists of 14 residues. CDR3 in DNA: TGTGCCAGCTCACTTTGGGGTCCGGACACTGAAGCTTTCTTT. Translated: CASSLWGPDTEAFF.

The rearrangement uses TRBV6-6 and TRBJ1-3; D is ambiguous. The CDR3 runs to 13 residues. Germline assignment: CDR1 MNHNY and CDR2 SVGAGI (reference sequence). Deletions cut 6 bases from V and 0 bases from J, with 6 bases between. The DNA for the CDR3 is TGTGCCAGCAGCTTAACCTCTGGAAACACCATATATTTT. It specifies CASSLTSGNTIYF.

CDR3 sequence (DNA): TGTGCCAGCAGTGAAAAGCCGGACCACCGCGAGCAGTACTTC. It encodes CASSEKPDHREQYF. This chain joins TRBV2 and TRBJ2-5; D not certain. The J call is doubtful: the DNA matches TRBJ2-7 better. There are 14 residues in the CDR3. Germline CDR1 and CDR2: SNHLY and FYNNEI.

The V call is TRBV20-1, the J call TRBJ2-3; D not resolved. The CDR3 runs 13 residues. CDR1 DFQATT and CDR2 SNEGSKA come from the germline V gene (reference sequence). V lost 1 base to trimming and J lost 4 bases, with 9 bases between them. The CDR3 protein is CSARGPIADTQYF. The DNA for the CDR3 is TGCAGTGCTAGAGGACCAATTGCAGATACGCAGTATTTT.